The 16 T cell receptor beta chains listed next were all sequenced from one sample in a study of a mutant IDH1 vaccine in newly diagnosed glioma. Time point described: week 11, during vaccination. In every dose of vaccine, 300 ug of mutant IDH1 20-mer peptide was given alongside topical imiquimod. Measured with immunoSEQ multiplex PCR; TCRdb has only the in-frame clones, and not every one. This table has approximately 25,000 clones, around 82% appearing once. These receptors' antigens are unknown. The starting material was PBMCs, obtained from a glioma patient whose treatment included an IDH1 peptide vaccine. These TCRs come from a woman aged 18 to 35 with glioma.

Here the CDR3 reads CSARGGYEAFF. CDR3 bases: TGCAGTGCTAGGGGGGGGTATGAAGCTTTCTTT. The chain links TRBV20-1 to TRBJ1-1; D perhaps matches TRBD1 (5 bases). Germline V gene lookup returns CDR1 DFQATT and CDR2 SNEGSKA (reference sequence). V shed 3 bases and J shed 7 bases, with 9 bases lying between them. This CDR3 contains 11 residues.

The CDR3 DNA reads as TGTGCCAGCAGTAGACAGGCTAAGACCCAGTACTTC. This encodes CASSRQAKTQYF. The chain joins TRBV6-1 to TRBJ2-5; TRBD1 is a possible D gene (6 bases). The CDR3 covers 12 residues. The V gene lost 5 bases and the J gene lost 6 bases, with 10 bases spanning the gap. In germline, CDR1 is MNHNS, CDR2 SASEGT.

This clone was observed a few times. Other nucleotide sequences from this sample produce the same CDR3. The chain uses TRBV6-6 and TRBJ1-3, with TRBD1 identical over 8 bases. In germline, CDR1 is MNHNY, CDR2 SVGAGI (reference sequence). V lost 6 bases, J lost 2 bases, and 3 bases stayed unmatched. The CDR3 has 14 amino acids. CDR3 protein: CASSLQGAGNTIYF. The CDR3 DNA follows: TGTGCCAGCAGCCTACAGGGGGCTGGAAACACCATATATTTT.

The chain links TRBV5-1 to TRBJ1-1; D gene unclear. V lost 3 bases to trimming and J lost 0 bases, with 6 bases between them. The V gene's germline CDR1 is SGHRS and CDR2 YFSETQ. The CDR3 is 13 amino acids. The CDR3 bases are TGCGCCAGCAGCTCGGGGTTGAACACTGAAGCTTTCTTT. Residues: CASSSGLNTEAFF.

The chain couples TRBV6-1 to TRBJ1-2, with D perhaps matching TRBD1 (5 bases). V lost 1 base and J lost 5, with 14 bases in between. Germline V lookup: CDR1 MNHNS, CDR2 SASEGT. This CDR3 spans 15 amino acids. The DNA of the CDR3 is TGTGCCAGCAGTGAAGGGGACCGTCCCCTTTATGGCTACACCTTC. It codes for CASSEGDRPLYGYTF.

V gene TRBV7-2 combines with J gene TRBJ1-2, with TRBD1 identical over 7 bases. The germline V gene encodes CDR1 SGHTA and CDR2 FQGNSA. The CDR3 is 15 residues long. The trim removed 4 bases at V and 4 bases at J, leaving 9 bases unmatched. As DNA, the CDR3 is TGTGCCAGCAGCTCAAGACAGGGAGGGAGCTATGGCTACACCTTC. Protein sequence: CASSSRQGGSYGYTF.

This clone was observed a few times. The rearrangement uses TRBV5-4 and TRBJ1-1; a weak D match, TRBD1 (6 bases). The germline CDR1 and CDR2 sequences are SGHNT and YYREEE (reference sequence). Between the trimmed V and J ends, which lost 1 base and 6 bases, there was a span of 10 bases. CDR3 length: 13 residues. The CDR3 here is CASSLTGIPEAFF. Written as DNA, the CDR3 is TGTGCCAGCAGCTTGACAGGGATCCCTGAAGCTTTCTTT. Full variable domain (outside the CDR3, taken from reference TRBV5-4 and TRBJ1-1): ETGVTQSPTHLIKTRGQQVTLRCSSQSGHNTVSWYQQALGQGPQFIFQYYREEENGRGNFPPRFSGLQFPNYSSELNVNALELDDSALYLCASSLTGIPEAFFGQGTRLTVV.

V gene TRBV4-2 combines with J gene TRBJ2-7; TRBD2 might be the D (6 bases). The V end was cut by 2 bases, the J end by 3 bases, with 17 bases between. The CDR3 is 16 residues long. Germline V lookup: CDR1 LGHNA, CDR2 YNFKEQ. CDR3 bases: TGTGCCAGCAGCCAACGCCACGGAGGGGTGAACTACGAGCAGTACTTC. Its translation is CASSQRHGGVNYEQYF.

This chain joins TRBV6-5 and TRBJ2-2; D is perhaps TRBD1 (6 bases). The CDR3 extends over 14 amino acids. V was clipped by 2 bases and J by 6 bases, with 10 bases between them. Per the germline V gene, CDR1 is MNHEY and CDR2 is SVGAGI. The CDR3 protein is CASSYLRGAGELFF. CDR3 bases: TGTGCCAGCAGTTACCTCAGGGGTGCCGGGGAGCTGTTTTTT.

This clone was seen a single time. V gene TRBV6-5 combines with J gene TRBJ1-5, with D maybe TRBD1 (5 bases). Germline V gene lookup returns CDR1 MNHEY and CDR2 SVGAGI. There are 15 residues in the CDR3. Trimming cost V 2 bases and J 3 bases, with 11 bases left between them. CDR3 coding DNA: TGTGCCAGCAGTTACGCGGCGGGACCCAATCAGCCCCAGCATTTT. Residues: CASSYAAGPNQPQHF.

The V and J genes are TRBV5-1 and TRBJ2-1; 11 nucleotides agree with TRBD2. Looked up from germline, CDR1 is SGHRS and CDR2 is YFSETQ. V lost 1 base and J lost 7; bases outside the gene matches: 10. This CDR3 contains 17 residues. The CDR3 DNA is TGCGCCAGCAGCTTGTGGTCCCCAACTAGCGGGAGTAATGAGCAGTTCTTC. This gives the protein CASSLWSPTSGSNEQFF.

The chain uses TRBV4-3 and TRBJ2-1, with TRBD2 identical over 10 bases. The CDR3 has 15 amino acids. The germline gives CDR1 LGHNA, CDR2 YSLEER. V gave up 4 bases and J gave up 4 bases; unmatched junction bases: 4. CDR3 bases: TGCGCCAGCAGCCTAACGGGACTAGCGTACAATGAGCAGTTCTTC. Its translation: CASSLTGLAYNEQFF.

The chain uses TRBV6-1 and TRBJ2-6; D is ambiguous. CDR3 length equals 19 residues. V lost 1 base and J 0 bases, leaving 16 bases between the germline ends. The germline V gene encodes CDR1 MNHNS and CDR2 SASEGT. Here the CDR3 reads CASSEVRSAANSGANVLTF. The CDR3 coding sequence is TGTGCCAGCAGTGAAGTTAGGAGCGCAGCAAACTCTGGGGCCAACGTCCTGACTTTC.

The chain carries TRBV5-8 and TRBJ1-5; 10 nucleotides align to TRBD1. The germline V gene encodes CDR1 SGHTS and CDR2 YDEGEE. The V gene end was trimmed by 4 bases and the J gene end by 4 bases; junction bases not matched to a gene: 11. The CDR3 contains 17 residues. This chain's CDR3 is CASSGPGTGVWNQPQHF. Written as DNA, the CDR3 is TGTGCCAGCAGCGGACCCGGGACAGGGGTGTGGAATCAGCCCCAGCATTTT.

This chain joins TRBV7-9 and TRBJ2-3, with 11 bases aligning to TRBD2. Losses at the gene ends were 3 bases for V and 1 base for J; bases not matched to a gene: 6. The CDR3 covers 17 residues. Germline V gene lookup returns CDR1 SEHNR and CDR2 FQNEAQ (reference sequence). The CDR3 loop is CASSLEGTSGRTDTQYF. Written as DNA, the CDR3 is TGTGCCAGCAGCTTGGAAGGGACTAGCGGCCGCACAGATACGCAGTATTTT.

Note on this clone: The same CDR3 can be traced to other DNA sequences in this sample. Here the CDR3 DNA reads TGTGCCAGCAGCTTAGGGGGGGGGAGCTCCTACGAGCAGTACTTC. Translated, it gives CASSLGGGSSYEQYF. The rearrangement joins TRBV7-8 to TRBJ2-7; TRBD2 matches 7 bases. The junction had 3 bases not matched to a gene; V was cut back by 1 base and J by 0 bases. The CDR3 has 15 amino acids. The V gene's germline CDR1 is SGHVS and CDR2 FQNEAQ. The whole variable domain, remainder taken from reference TRBV7-8 and TRBJ2-7, is GAGVSQSPRYKVAKRGQDVALRCDPISGHVSLFWYQQALGQGPEFLTYFQNEAQLDKSGLPSDRFFAERPEGSVSTLKIQRTQQEDSAVYLCASSLGGGSSYEQYFGPGTRLTVT.